This entry lists 22 T cell receptor beta chains sequenced from one sample in a study of CD4+ T cells in melanoma. Using immunoSEQ multiplex PCR, the repertoire was profiled, and TCRdb retains in-frame clones only, with some absent. The sample contains roughly 150,000 clones, about 90% of which appear only once. These receptor sequences come from a human donor with melanoma.

The V gene is TRBV5-1, the J gene TRBJ1-1; 7 positions agree with TRBD1. The germline V gene has CDR1 SGHRS and CDR2 YFSETQ. The CDR3 totals 14 residues. V lost 4 bases to trimming and J lost 4 bases; unmatched junction nucleotides: 7. The CDR3 is CASSLQGDGTEAFF. CDR3 bases: TGCGCCAGCAGCCTGCAGGGGGACGGCACTGAAGCTTTCTTT.

V usage is TRBV6-6 and J usage is TRBJ1-2, with 8 bases identical to TRBD1. CDR1 and CDR2 from the germline V gene are MNHNY and SVGAGI (reference sequence). J gave up 8 bases and V 6 bases, and 8 bases lay outside the gene matches. The CDR3 is 13 residues long. CDR3 region: CASRGQEPWGYTF. The CDR3 bases are TGTGCCAGCAGGGGACAGGAACCGTGGGGCTACACCTTC.

The J gene is TRBJ2-3, the V gene TRBV28; D unclear. Trimming took off 6 bases at V and 2 bases at J, with 9 bases between the two ends. The CDR3 runs to 13 residues. Germline loops: CDR1 MDHEN, CDR2 SYDVKM. As DNA, the CDR3 is TGTGCCAGCAGGTTCAGGCCCACAGATACGCAGTATTTT. Amino acids: CASRFRPTDTQYF.

The rearrangement links TRBV7-2 to TRBJ1-2; D may be TRBD1 (5 bases). V shed 6 bases and J shed 8 bases, with 16 bases lying between them. This CDR3 has 13 amino acids. CDR1 is SGHTA and CDR2 is FQGNSA in the germline V gene. The CDR3 DNA reads as TGTGCCAGCAGTTTTTATCTAGGGGAAGGCTACACCTTC. This translates into CASSFYLGEGYTF.

This chain links TRBV7-9 with TRBJ2-3; 7 nucleotides line up with TRBD2. Per germline, CDR1 SEHNR and CDR2 FQNEAQ (reference sequence). V lost 7 bases, J lost 5 bases, and 15 bases stayed unmatched. The CDR3 sequence is 16 residues long. The CDR3 nucleotides read TGTGCCAGCACCTCGCGCGGAGGGGAGGGCAGAGATACGCAGTATTTT. It codes for CASTSRGGEGRDTQYF.

This chain uses TRBV4-2 with TRBJ1-6, with D unresolved. CDR1 LGHNA and CDR2 YNFKEQ come from the germline V gene. The CDR3 runs to 14 residues. Trimming removed 4 bases at V and 4 bases at J, with 8 bases between. The CDR3 protein is CASSPRSYNSPLHF. DNA of the CDR3: TGTGCCAGCAGCCCCAGGTCTTATAATTCACCCCTCCACTTT.

This sequence joins TRBV4-1 and TRBJ2-7; 7 positions agree with TRBD2. This CDR3 contains 14 residues. The germline gives CDR1 MGHRA, CDR2 YSYEKL. The V and J ends lost 2 bases and 5 bases, in that order; junction bases with no gene match: 6. For the CDR3, the DNA is TGCGCCAGCAGCCAACGACGGGGGGTGGACGAGCAGTACTTC. It encodes CASSQRRGVDEQYF.

V gene TRBV13 combines with J gene TRBJ2-1; no reliable D call. The germline gives CDR1 PRHDT, CDR2 FYEKMQ (reference sequence). Deletions cut 3 bases from V and 8 bases from J, with 5 bases between. The CDR3 has 11 residues. CDR3 loop: CASSLVDEQFF. DNA of the CDR3: TGTGCCAGCAGCTTGGTGGATGAGCAGTTCTTC.

V is TRBV7-9 and J is TRBJ1-1; D gene unclear. Germline CDR1 is SEHNR and CDR2 is FQNEAQ (reference sequence). V lost 5 bases and J lost 6, with 10 bases in between. This CDR3 is 12 amino acids long. The CDR3 here is CASSGGRAEAFF. The DNA for the CDR3 is TGTGCCAGCAGCGGCGGTCGGGCTGAAGCTTTCTTT.

The chain joins TRBV6-1 to TRBJ2-4; 8 bases are shared with TRBD1. The V segment lost 4 bases and the J segment 14 bases; nucleotides outside the gene matches: 7. Germline CDR1 is MNHNS and CDR2 is SASEGT. The CDR3 is made up of 12 amino acids. The CDR3 bases are TGTGCCAGCAGTGTAGACAGGGGAGGAGAGTACTTC. This sequence encodes CASSVDRGGEYF.

The rearrangement uses TRBV18 and TRBJ1-2; D unclear. The CDR3 loop spans 11 amino acids. Trimming removed 2 bases from V and 6 bases from J, with 4 bases in between. The germline V gene encodes CDR1 KGHSH and CDR2 LQKENI. The CDR3 DNA reads TGTGCCAGCTCACCAGGGGATGGCTACACCTTC. Its translation: CASSPGDGYTF.

The J gene is TRBJ1-6, the V gene TRBV25-1; possibly TRBD1 for D (5 bases). The CDR3 extends over 15 amino acids. V was pared by 1 base and J by 10 bases, with 14 bases between. Looked up from germline, CDR1 is MGHDK and CDR2 is SYGVNS. DNA of the CDR3: TGTGCCAGCAGTGAATTTTCGGGGGTTTACTCACCCCTCCACTTT. Its protein is CASSEFSGVYSPLHF.

The J gene is TRBJ2-2, the V gene TRBV7-9; D call uncertain. From germline, CDR1 is SEHNR and CDR2 FQNEAQ (reference sequence). V lost 5 bases, J lost 6 bases, and 10 bases lay in between. The CDR3 loop spans 13 amino acids. The CDR3 loop is CASSLTVAGELFF. CDR3 bases: TGTGCCAGCAGCCTCACGGTGGCCGGGGAGCTGTTTTTT.

The chain uses TRBV2 and TRBJ1-2; D remains ambiguous. The CDR3 sequence is 16 residues long. Trimming pared 2 bases from V and 8 bases from J, leaving 21 bases between. CDR1 is SNHLY and CDR2 is FYNNEI in the germline V gene. Here the CDR3 reads CASSEPPGDPAGGYTF. For the CDR3, the DNA is TGTGCCAGCAGTGAACCGCCGGGAGACCCCGCGGGCGGCTACACCTTC. The whole variable domain, remainder taken from reference TRBV2 and TRBJ1-2, is EPEVTQTPSHQVTQMGQEVILRCVPISNHLYFYWYRQILGQKVEFLVSFYNNEISEKSEIFDDQFSVERPDGSNFTLKIRSTKLEDSAMYFCASSEPPGDPAGGYTFGSGTRLTVV.

The V call is TRBV19, the J call TRBJ1-2; no firm D call. CDR1 LNHDA and CDR2 SQIVND come from the germline V gene (reference sequence). V was trimmed by 3 bases and J by 5 bases, leaving 4 bases between them. This CDR3 contains 11 residues. The CDR3, as DNA: TGTGCCAGTAGTATGGGGTATGGCTACACCTTC. This translates into CASSMGYGYTF.

This sequence joins TRBV7-9 and TRBJ1-6, with D possibly matching TRBD1 (6 bases). The CDR3 sequence is 16 residues long. V was pared by 5 bases and J by 8 bases, with 19 bases between. Germline V gives CDR1 SEHNR, CDR2 FQNEAQ (reference sequence). CDR3 sequence: CASSARTVRGDSPLHF. The CDR3 nucleotides read TGTGCCAGCAGCGCCCGGACAGTTCGTGGGGATTCACCCCTCCACTTT. Variable domain in full (rest from reference TRBV7-9 and TRBJ1-6): DTGVSQNPRHKITKRGQNVTFRCDPISEHNRLYWYRQTLGQGPEFLTYFQNEAQLEKSRLLSDRFSAERPKGSFSTLEIQRTEQGDSAMYLCASSARTVRGDSPLHFGNGTRLTVT.

This chain links TRBV7-2 with TRBJ2-7; TRBD2 agrees at 9 bases. CDR1 is SGHTA, CDR2 FQGNSA, per germline. CDR3 size: 15 residues. V was pared by 5 bases and J by 2 bases, with 7 bases of the junction left unmatched. In nucleotides, the CDR3 is TGTGCCAGCAGCACAATGGGACTAGCCCCCTACGAGCAGTACTTC. Its protein product is CASSTMGLAPYEQYF.

The chain uses TRBV30 and TRBJ2-5, with 8 bases matching TRBD2. Unmatched junction bases numbered 8, after V lost 0 bases and J lost 5 bases. This CDR3 is built from 15 residues. From germline, CDR1 is GTSNPN and CDR2 SVGIG (reference sequence). The CDR3 DNA reads as TGTGCCTGGAGTGTACCGGCGGGGGGTTCCGAGACCCAGTACTTC. Translated, it gives CAWSVPAGGSETQYF.

The chain recombines TRBV18 with TRBJ1-3; TRBD1 might be the D (5 bases). This CDR3 has 15 amino acids. Germline lookup yields CDR1 KGHSH and CDR2 LQKENI. Deletions cut 6 bases from V and 0 bases from J, with 12 bases between. Here the CDR3 DNA reads TGTGCCAGCTCTCGGACGGGGGACTCTGGAAACACCATATATTTT. Its protein product is CASSRTGDSGNTIYF.

The rearrangement joins TRBV7-2 to TRBJ1-6; weak D call: TRBD1 (6 bases). CDR3 length equals 16 residues. V gave up 1 base and J gave up 9 bases, with 16 bases separating them. Germline CDR1 and CDR2: SGHTA and FQGNSA. The CDR3 bases are TGTGCCAGCAGCTTAGTTCCCCCAGGGGCCCTTTCACCCCTCCACTTT. Translation gives CASSLVPPGALSPLHF.

This clone was counted a single time. The CDR3 bases are TGTGCCAGCACTCGACAGGGGCTGGGGACTGAAGCTTTCTTT. This encodes CASTRQGLGTEAFF. The chain links TRBV25-1 to TRBJ1-1; TRBD1 matches at 8 bases. The CDR3 is 14 amino acids. Trimming at V came to 7 bases and at J to 5 bases, leaving 9 bases not matched to a gene. Germline CDR1 reads MGHDK; CDR2 reads SYGVNS.

The chain joins TRBV6-6 to TRBJ1-1; no firm D call. Germline-derived CDR1 and CDR2 are MNHNY and SVGAGI (reference sequence). The CDR3 has 15 residues. V lost 2 bases, J lost 0 bases, and 10 bases lay in between. The DNA of the CDR3 is TGTGCCAGCAGTTACCCGGATGGAATGAACACTGAAGCTTTCTTT. It yields the protein CASSYPDGMNTEAFF.